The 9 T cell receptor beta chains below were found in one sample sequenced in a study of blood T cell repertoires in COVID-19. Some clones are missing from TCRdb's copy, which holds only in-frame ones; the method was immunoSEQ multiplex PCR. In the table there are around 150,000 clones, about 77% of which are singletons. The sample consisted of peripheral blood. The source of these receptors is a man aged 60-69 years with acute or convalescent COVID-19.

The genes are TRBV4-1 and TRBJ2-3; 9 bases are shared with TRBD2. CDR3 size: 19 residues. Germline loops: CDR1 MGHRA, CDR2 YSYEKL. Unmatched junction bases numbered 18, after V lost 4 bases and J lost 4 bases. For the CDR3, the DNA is TGCGCCAGCAGCCTTCAGGAGGGGAGGACCGGGACTAGCTCAGATACGCAGTATTTT. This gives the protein CASSLQEGRTGTSSDTQYF.

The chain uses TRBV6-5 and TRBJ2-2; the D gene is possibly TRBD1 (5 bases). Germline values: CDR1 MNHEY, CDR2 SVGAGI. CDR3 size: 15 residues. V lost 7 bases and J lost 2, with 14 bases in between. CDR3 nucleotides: TGTGCCAGCACCCCCGTGACAGCCAACACCGGGGAGCTGTTTTTT. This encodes CASTPVTANTGELFF.

This CDR3 is CASSDTGGTNTEAFF. As DNA, the CDR3 is TGTGCCAGCAGTGATACCGGGGGGACGAACACTGAAGCTTTCTTT. The V and J genes are TRBV2 and TRBJ1-1; D may be TRBD1 (5 bases). Germline V gene sequence: CDR1 SNHLY, CDR2 FYNNEI. Trimming removed 3 bases from V and 1 base from J, with 12 bases in between. This CDR3 contains 15 residues.

CDR3 DNA sequence: TGTGCCAGCAGCCCACGACTAGCGGGAGGGCCTTGGAATGAGCAGTTCTTC. It specifies CASSPRLAGGPWNEQFF. This chain joins TRBV9 and TRBJ2-1, with 14 bases matching TRBD2. The ends lost 4 bases at V and 7 bases at J; junction bases unmatched: 10. This CDR3 is built from 17 residues. Per the germline V gene, CDR1 is SGDLS and CDR2 is YYNGEE.

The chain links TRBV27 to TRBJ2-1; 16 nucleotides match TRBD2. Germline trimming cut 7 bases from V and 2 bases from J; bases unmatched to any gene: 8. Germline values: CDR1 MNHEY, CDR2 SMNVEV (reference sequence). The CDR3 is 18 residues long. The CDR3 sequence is CASTAPGTSGRAYNEQFF. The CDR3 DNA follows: TGTGCCAGCACCGCTCCCGGGACTAGCGGGAGGGCCTACAATGAGCAGTTCTTC.

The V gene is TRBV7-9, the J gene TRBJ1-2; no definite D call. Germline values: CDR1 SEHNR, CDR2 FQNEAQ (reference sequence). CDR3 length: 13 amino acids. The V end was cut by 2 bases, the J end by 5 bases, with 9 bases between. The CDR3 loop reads CASSLNEPYGYTF. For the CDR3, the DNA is TGTGCCAGCAGCTTAAACGAGCCTTATGGCTACACCTTC.

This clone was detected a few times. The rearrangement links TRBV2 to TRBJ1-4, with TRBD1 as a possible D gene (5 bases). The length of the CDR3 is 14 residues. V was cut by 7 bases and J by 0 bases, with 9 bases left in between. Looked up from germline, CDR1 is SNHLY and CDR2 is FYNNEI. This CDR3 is CASTTTATNEKLFF. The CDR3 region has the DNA TGTGCCAGCACGACGACAGCAACTAATGAAAAACTGTTTTTT.

The DNA for the CDR3 is TGTGCCAGCAGTTACTCTGCGCGGGAGGGCCTTCGCTACGAGCAGTACTTC. It specifies CASSYSAREGLRYEQYF. The chain recombines TRBV6-2 or TRBV6-3 with TRBJ2-7; 9 bases align to TRBD2. V dropped 0 bases and J dropped 3; count of bases not matched to a gene: 9. The CDR3 spans 17 residues. Germline assignment: CDR1 MNHEY and CDR2 SVGEGT.

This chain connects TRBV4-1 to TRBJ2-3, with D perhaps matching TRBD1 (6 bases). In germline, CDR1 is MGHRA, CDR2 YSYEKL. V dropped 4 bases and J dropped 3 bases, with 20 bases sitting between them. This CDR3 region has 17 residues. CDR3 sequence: CASSRDGPGAGTDTQYF. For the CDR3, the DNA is TGCGCCAGCAGCCGAGACGGCCCAGGGGCCGGGACAGATACGCAGTATTTT.